This T cell receptor beta chain comes out of a study of T-cell memory formation after mild COVID-19. For the study at large: TCR clustering was largely donor specific.

Notes on this clonotype: Antigen: not known.

Findings and limits, study-wide: Pre-infection memory contained some responding clones, which suggested that cross-reactive memory had joined. Clones shrinking between day 15 and 85 showed a balanced CD4/CD8 split, and those that grew later tilted toward CD4+.

TCRalpha and TCRbeta libraries used 5'RACE with constant-segment primers and UMIs. Using its own MiXCR run on the 5' RACE reads, TCRdb lists one record per CDR3 protein. The profile covers around 300,000 distinct CDR3 sequences, with roughly an eighth appearing a single time and about a fifth taken by the ten largest. The TCR sequence derives from a man younger than 35 who had mild COVID-19 (a few samples of this study predate the infection). Cell type and time point are not known. Sequencing was performed on PBMCs or a T cell subset sorted from them (not recorded which).

The CDR3 DNA sequence: TGCGCCAGCCGCCGGGGTCTAGGTAGCAATCAGCCCCAGCATTTT. Protein sequence: CASRRGLGSNQPQHF. V usage is TRBV5-1 and J usage is TRBJ1-5; D gene ambiguous. CDR1 is SGHRS and CDR2 is YFSETQ in the germline V gene. Trimming took off 7 bases at V and 0 bases at J, with 14 bases between the two ends. The CDR3 runs 15 residues.